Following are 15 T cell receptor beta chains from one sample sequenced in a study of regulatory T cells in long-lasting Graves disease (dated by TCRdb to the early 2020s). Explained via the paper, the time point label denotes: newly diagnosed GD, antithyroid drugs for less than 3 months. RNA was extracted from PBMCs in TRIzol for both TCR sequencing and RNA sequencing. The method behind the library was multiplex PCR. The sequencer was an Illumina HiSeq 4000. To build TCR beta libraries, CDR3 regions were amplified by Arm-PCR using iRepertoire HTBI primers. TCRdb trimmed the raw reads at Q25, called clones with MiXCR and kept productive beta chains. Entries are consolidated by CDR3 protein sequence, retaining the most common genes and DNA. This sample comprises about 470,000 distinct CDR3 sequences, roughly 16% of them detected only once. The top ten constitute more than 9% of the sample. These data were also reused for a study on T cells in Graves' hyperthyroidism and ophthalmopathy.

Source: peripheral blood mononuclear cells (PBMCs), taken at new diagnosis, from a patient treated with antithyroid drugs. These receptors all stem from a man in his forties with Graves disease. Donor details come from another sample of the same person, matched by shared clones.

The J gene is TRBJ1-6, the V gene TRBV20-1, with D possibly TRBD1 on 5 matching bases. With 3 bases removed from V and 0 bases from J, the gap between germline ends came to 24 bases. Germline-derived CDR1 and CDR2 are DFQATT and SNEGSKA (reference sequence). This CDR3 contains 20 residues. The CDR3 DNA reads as TGCAGTGCTAGCCTCATGGGGGACCCTCGCCGTAGCTCCTATAATTCACCCCTCCACTTT. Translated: CSASLMGDPRRSSYNSPLHF.

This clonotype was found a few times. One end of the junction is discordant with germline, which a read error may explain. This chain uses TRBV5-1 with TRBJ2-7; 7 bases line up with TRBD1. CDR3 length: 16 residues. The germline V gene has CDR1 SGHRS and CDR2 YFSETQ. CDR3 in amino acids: CASSLGRDRVTYERYF. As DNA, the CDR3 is TGCGCCAGCAGCTTGGGAAGGGACAGAGTTACCTACGAGCGGTACTTC.

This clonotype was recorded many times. CDR3 in amino acids: CASSLDERSSYNEQFF. CDR3 in DNA: TGTGCCAGCAGCTTAGATGAACGGAGCTCCTACAATGAGCAGTTCTTC. This chain connects TRBV7-8 to TRBJ2-1, with no clear D. The germline CDR1 and CDR2 sequences are SGHVS and FQNEAQ. The ends were cut back, 1 base at V and 0 bases at J, with 10 bases in the middle. This CDR3 region has 16 residues.

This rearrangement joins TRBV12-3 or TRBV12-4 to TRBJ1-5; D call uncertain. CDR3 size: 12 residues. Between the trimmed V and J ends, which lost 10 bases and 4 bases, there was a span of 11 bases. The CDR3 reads CATKSGNQPQHF. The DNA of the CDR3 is TGTGCCACCAAAAGCGGAAATCAGCCCCAGCATTTT.

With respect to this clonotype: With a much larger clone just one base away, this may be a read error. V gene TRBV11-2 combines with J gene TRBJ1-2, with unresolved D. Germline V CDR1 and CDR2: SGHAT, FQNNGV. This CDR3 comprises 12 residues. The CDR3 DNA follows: TGTGTCAGCAGCCCGAGGACGAGTGGCTACACCTTC. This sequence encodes CVSSPRTSGYTF.

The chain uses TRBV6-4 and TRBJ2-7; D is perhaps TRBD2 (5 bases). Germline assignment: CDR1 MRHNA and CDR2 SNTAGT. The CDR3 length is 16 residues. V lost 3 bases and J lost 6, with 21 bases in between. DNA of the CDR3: TGTGCCAGCAGTGAGGCCATAGCTCGAGGGTGCTGCGAGCAGTACTTC. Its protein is CASSEAIARGCCEQYF.

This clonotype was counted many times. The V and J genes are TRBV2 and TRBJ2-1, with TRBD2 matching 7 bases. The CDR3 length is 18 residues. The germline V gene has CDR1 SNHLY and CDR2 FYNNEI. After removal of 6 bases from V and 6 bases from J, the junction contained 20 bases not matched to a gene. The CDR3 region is CASRETLLTSLRPNEQFF. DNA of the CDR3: TGTGCCAGCAGGGAAACCTTATTGACTAGCCTACGCCCCAATGAGCAGTTCTTC.

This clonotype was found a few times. DNA of the CDR3: TGCAGTGCTGGGACTAGCGACCACACAGATACGCAGTATTTT. This codes for CSAGTSDHTDTQYF. This chain links TRBV20-1 with TRBJ2-3; 10 nucleotides line up with TRBD2. Germline assignment: CDR1 DFQATT and CDR2 SNEGSKA (reference sequence). V trimming: 5 bases; J trimming: 2 bases; junction bases outside the gene matches: 4. This CDR3 comprises 14 residues.

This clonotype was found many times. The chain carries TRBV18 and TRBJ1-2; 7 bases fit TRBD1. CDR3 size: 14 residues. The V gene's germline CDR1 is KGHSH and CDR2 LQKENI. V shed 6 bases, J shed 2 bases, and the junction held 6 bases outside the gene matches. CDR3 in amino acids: CASSDRDFNYGYTF. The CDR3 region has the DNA TGTGCCAGCTCCGACAGGGACTTCAACTATGGCTACACCTTC.

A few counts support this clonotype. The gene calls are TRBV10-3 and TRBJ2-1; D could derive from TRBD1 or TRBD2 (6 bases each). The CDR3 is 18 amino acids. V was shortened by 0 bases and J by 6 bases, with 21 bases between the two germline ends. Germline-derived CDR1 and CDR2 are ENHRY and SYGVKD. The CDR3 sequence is CAISESRKDGGLGNEQFF. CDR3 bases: TGTGCCATCAGTGAGTCGAGGAAAGATGGGGGGCTAGGCAATGAGCAGTTCTTC.

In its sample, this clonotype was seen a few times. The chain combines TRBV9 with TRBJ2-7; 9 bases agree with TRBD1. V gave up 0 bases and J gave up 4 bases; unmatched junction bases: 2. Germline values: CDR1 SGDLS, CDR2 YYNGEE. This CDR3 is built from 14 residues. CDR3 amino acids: CASSVGGQGYEQYF. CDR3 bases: TGTGCCAGCAGCGTAGGGGGACAGGGTTACGAGCAGTACTTC.

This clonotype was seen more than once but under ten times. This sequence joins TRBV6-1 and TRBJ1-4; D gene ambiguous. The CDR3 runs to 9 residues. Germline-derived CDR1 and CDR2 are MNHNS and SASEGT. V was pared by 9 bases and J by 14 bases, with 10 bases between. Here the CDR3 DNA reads TGTGCCAGGGGTCCCCGGCTGTTTTTT. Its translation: CARGPRLFF.

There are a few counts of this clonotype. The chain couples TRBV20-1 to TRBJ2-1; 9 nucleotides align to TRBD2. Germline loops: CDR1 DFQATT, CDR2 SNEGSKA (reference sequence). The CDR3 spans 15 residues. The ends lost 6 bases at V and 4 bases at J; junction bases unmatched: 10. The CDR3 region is CSARRLAGDYNEQFF. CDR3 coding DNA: TGCAGTGCAAGACGATTAGCGGGAGATTACAATGAGCAGTTCTTC.

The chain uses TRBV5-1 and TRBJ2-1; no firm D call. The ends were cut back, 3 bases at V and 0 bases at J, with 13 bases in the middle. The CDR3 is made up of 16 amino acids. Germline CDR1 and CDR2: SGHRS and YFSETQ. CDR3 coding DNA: TGCGCCAGCAGCTCGACCCGACGGAGCTCCTACAATGAGCAGTTCTTC. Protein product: CASSSTRRSSYNEQFF.

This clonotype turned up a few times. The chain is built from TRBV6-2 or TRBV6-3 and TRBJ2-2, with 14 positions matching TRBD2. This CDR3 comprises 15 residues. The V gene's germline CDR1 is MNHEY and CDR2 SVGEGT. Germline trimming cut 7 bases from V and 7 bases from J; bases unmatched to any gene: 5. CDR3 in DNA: TGTGCCAGCACCGGACTAGCGGGAGGAATCGGGGAGCTGTTTTTT. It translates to CASTGLAGGIGELFF.